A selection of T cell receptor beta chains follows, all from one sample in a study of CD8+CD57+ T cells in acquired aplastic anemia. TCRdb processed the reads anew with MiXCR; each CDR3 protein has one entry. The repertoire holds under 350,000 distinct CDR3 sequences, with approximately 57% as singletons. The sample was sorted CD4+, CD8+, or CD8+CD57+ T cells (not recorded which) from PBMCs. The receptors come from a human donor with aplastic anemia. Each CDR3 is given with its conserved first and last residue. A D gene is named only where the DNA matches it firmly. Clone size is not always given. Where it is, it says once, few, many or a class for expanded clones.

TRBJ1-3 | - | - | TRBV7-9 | CASSRSGAPGNTIYF | TGTGCCAGCAGTCGCTCCGGGGCCCCGGGAAACACCATATATTTT
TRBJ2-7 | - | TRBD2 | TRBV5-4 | CASSSLGLAVYEQYF | TGTGCCAGCAGCTCCCTCGGACTAGCGGTCTACGAGCAGTACTTC
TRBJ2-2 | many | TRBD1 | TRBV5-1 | CASSWTGIGSNTGELFF | TGCGCCAGCAGCTGGACAGGGATTGGGTCGAACACCGGGGAGCTGTTTTTT
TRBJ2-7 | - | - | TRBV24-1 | CATSDPGTPGGEQYF | TGTGCCACCAGTGACCCCGGGACCCCCGGAGGGGAGCAGTACTTC
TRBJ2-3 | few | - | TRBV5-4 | CASSLVVAQGADTQYF | TGTGCCAGCAGCTTGGTCGTCGCCCAAGGGGCGGATACGCAGTATTTT
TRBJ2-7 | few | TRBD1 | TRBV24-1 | CATSDGQASSYEQYF | TGTGCCACCAGTGACGGACAGGCTAGCTCCTACGAGCAGTACTTC
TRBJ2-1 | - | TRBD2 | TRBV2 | CASTIAGGLYNEQFF | TGTGCCAGCACTATAGCGGGGGGGCTTTACAATGAGCAGTTCTTC
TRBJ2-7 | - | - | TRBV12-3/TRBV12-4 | CASSFPGSPYEQYF | TGTGCCAGCAGTTTCCCGGGAAGCCCCTACGAGCAGTACTTC
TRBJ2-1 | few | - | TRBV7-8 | CASSPSGTLNNEQFF | TGTGCCAGCTCACCATCCGGGACACTTAACAATGAGCAGTTCTTC
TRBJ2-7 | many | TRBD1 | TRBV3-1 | CASSQDRGQAYEQYF | TGTGCCAGCAGCCAGGACCGTGGACAGGCCTACGAGCAGTACTTC
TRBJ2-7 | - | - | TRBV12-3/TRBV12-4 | CASSLVAAGSSYEQYF | TGTGCCAGCAGTTTGGTAGCGGCAGGGAGCTCCTACGAGCAGTACTTC
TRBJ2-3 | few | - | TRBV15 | CATSRVRLGFHAPDTQYF | TGTGCCACCAGCAGAGTAAGACTAGGGTTTCACGCGCCGGATACGCAGTATTTT
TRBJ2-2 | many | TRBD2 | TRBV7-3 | CASSPGGAVTGELFF | TGTGCCAGCAGCCCCGGGGGGGCCGTCACCGGGGAGCTGTTTTTT
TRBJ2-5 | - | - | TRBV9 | CASSVAGERTGETQYF | TGTGCCAGCAGCGTAGCTGGGGAACGAACCGGGGAGACCCAGTACTTC
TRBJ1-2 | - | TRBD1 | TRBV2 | CACRGTGWIYGYTF | TGTGCCTGCAGAGGGACAGGGTGGATCTATGGCTACACCTTC
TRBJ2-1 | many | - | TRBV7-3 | CASTVAVGGHEQFF | TGTGCCAGTACCGTAGCGGTAGGCGGTCATGAGCAGTTCTTC
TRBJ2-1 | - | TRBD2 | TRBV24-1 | CASSDSTSGGNEQFF | TGTGCCAGCAGTGACTCGACTAGCGGGGGGAATGAGCAGTTCTTC
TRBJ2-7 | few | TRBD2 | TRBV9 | CASSVGGSGYYEQYF | TGTGCCAGCAGCGTGGGGGGGTCGGGCTACTACGAGCAGTACTTC
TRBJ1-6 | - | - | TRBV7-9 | CASSRSSGEPPLHF | TGTGCCAGCAGCAGGTCCTCCGGGGAGCCACCCCTCCACTTT
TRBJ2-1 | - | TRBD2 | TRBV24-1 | CATSDWGSAGTTYNEQFF | TGTGCCACCAGTGATTGGGGCTCAGCGGGAACAACCTACAATGAGCAGTTCTTC
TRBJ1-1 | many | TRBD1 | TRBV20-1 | CSARDVNRGEDTEAFF | TGCAGTGCTAGAGATGTAAACAGGGGGGAGGACACTGAAGCTTTCTTT
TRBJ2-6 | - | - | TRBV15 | CATSRDVAGANVLTF | TGTGCCACCAGCAGAGATGTGGCTGGGGCCAACGTCCTGACTTTC
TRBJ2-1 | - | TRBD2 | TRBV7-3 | CASSSPTSGGYEQFF | TGTGCCAGCAGCTCCCCGACTAGCGGGGGGTATGAGCAGTTCTTC
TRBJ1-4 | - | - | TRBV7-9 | CAIGGGPNEKLFF | TGTGCCATCGGGGGGGGCCCTAATGAAAAACTGTTTTTT
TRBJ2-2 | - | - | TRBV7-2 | CASSLDPLNPRELFF | TGTGCCAGCAGCTTAGATCCCCTAAACCCTAGGGAGCTGTTTTTT
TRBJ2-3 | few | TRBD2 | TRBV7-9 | CASSLVLAGDIGTQYF | TGTGCCAGCAGCTTAGTACTAGCGGGAGACATTGGTACGCAGTATTTT
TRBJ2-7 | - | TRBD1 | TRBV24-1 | CATSDRQGGEQYF | TGTGCCACCAGTGATCGACAGGGCGGCGAGCAGTACTTC
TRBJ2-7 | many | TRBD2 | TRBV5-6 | CASSLSGNSYEQYF | TGTGCCAGCAGCCTTAGCGGGAACTCCTACGAGCAGTACTTC
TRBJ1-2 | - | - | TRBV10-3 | CAISEEGYTF | TGTGCCATCAGTGAAGAAGGCTACACCTTC
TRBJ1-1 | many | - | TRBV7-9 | CASSLDLNTEAFF | TGTGCCAGCAGCTTAGACCTGAACACTGAAGCTTTCTTT
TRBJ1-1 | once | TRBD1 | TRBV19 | CASRRQGQDTEAFF | TGTGCCAGCAGAAGACAGGGACAAGACACTGAAGCTTTCTTT
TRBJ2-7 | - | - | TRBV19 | CASSREGQAAYEQYF | TGTGCCAGTAGCAGGGAGGGACAGGCCGCCTACGAGCAGTACTTC
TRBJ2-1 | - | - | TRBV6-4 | CTSSDSTGGNEQFF | TGTACCAGCAGTGACTCGACCGGGGGCAATGAGCAGTTCTTC
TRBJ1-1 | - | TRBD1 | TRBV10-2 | CASTIQGLITEAFF | TGCGCCAGCACTATACAGGGGCTTATCACTGAAGCTTTCTTT
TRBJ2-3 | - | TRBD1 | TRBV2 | CASSYSGDRGVDTQYF | TGCGCCAGCAGTTACTCTGGGGACAGGGGGGTAGATACGCAGTATTTT
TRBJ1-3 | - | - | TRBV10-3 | CAISDGSSGNTIYF | TGTGCCATCAGTGATGGGAGCTCTGGAAACACCATATATTTT
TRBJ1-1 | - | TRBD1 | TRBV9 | CARSERTGGVGEAFF | TGTGCAAGAAGCGAAAGGACAGGGGGCGTAGGTGAAGCTTTCTTT
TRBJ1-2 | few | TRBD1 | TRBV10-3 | CAITQGGNYGYTF | TGTGCCATCACCCAGGGGGGGAACTATGGCTACACCTTC
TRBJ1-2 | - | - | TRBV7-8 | CASSLAPRPEANYGYTF | TGTGCCAGCAGCTTAGCCCCCCGGCCCGAAGCTAACTATGGCTACACCTTC
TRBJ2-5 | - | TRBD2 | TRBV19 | CAREGLAQETQYF | TGTGCTAGAGAAGGACTAGCACAAGAGACCCAGTACTTC